This T cell receptor beta chain was sequenced for a study of blood T cell repertoires in COVID-19. About the research overall: Acute and convalescent COVID-19 specimens originated in the United States, Italy and Spain.

Germline V gene lookup returns CDR1 MGHRA and CDR2 YSYEKL. The CDR3 extends over 17 amino acids. V lost 3 bases and J lost 5; bases outside the gene matches: 15. TCRdb's table, derived via immunoSEQ multiplex PCR, lists solely in-frame clones and lacks some. The table has 350,000 or so clones, around 87% seen once. The chain links TRBV4-1 to TRBJ2-5; 7 nucleotides align to TRBD2. The sequenced material came from peripheral blood. The clonotype was recovered from a woman under 40 with COVID-19, enrolled during active disease. The CDR3 bases are TGCGCCAGCAGCCATCCGCCCCTGGGAGGGCAGGACGAGACCCAGTACTTC. Amino acid sequence: CASSHPPLGGQDETQYF.